These 24 T cell receptor beta chains came from one sample sequenced in a study of tumor and adjacent non-tumor tissue in lung cancer. The template was RNA from unsorted bulk tissue. Three rounds of nested PCR, following a modified ARM-PCR protocol, produced the TCRbeta library. Via MiXCR, TCRdb re-called the multiplex PCR reads, giving one row per CDR3 protein. Of around 66,000 distinct CDR3 sequences in the sample, around 73% were seen once. Sequenced material: lung tumor tissue. These TCRs come from a man aged 55 to 69 with non-small cell lung cancer.

This clonotype was observed a single time. This sequence may be a read error, since a much larger clone differs from it by one base. This sequence joins TRBV5-1 and TRBJ2-3, with D perhaps TRBD2 (5 bases). Deletions cut 8 bases from V and 1 base from J, with 11 bases between. Germline V CDR1 and CDR2: SGHRS, YFSETQ. CDR3 length: 13 amino acids. CDR3 in amino acids: CARSQEGTDTQYF. In nucleotides, the CDR3 is TGCGCCAGGAGCCAGGAGGGCACAGATACGCAGTATTTT.

About this clonotype itself: Without the conserved terminal phenylalanine or tryptophan, this CDR3 likely stems from a read error. The chain has TRBV30 and TRBJ2-1; a possible D gene is TRBD2 (6 bases). CDR1 and CDR2 from the germline V gene are GTSNPN and SVGIG (reference sequence). The CDR3 is 14 residues long. Trimming stripped 8 bases from V and 8 bases from J, with 22 bases between. CDR3 DNA: TGTGCCGGGGGTCGTAGCGGAAGGGGAGATGAGCAGTTCTTA. This gives the protein CAGGRSGRGDEQFL.

To note about this clonotype: The final CDR3 position lacks the conserved phenylalanine or tryptophan, pointing to a likely read error. The chain is built from TRBV10-2 and TRBJ2-5; TRBD2 matches at 14 bases. Germline-derived CDR1 and CDR2 are WSHSY and SAAADI. This CDR3 spans 21 amino acids. The CDR3 bases are TGTGCCAGCAGTGAAAGGATGCCGGGACTAGCGGGAGCCAAGTCCCAAGAGACCCAGTACTTA. Its protein product is CASSERMPGLAGAKSQETQYL.

On this clonotype: Because it lacks the conserved phenylalanine or tryptophan at the end, this CDR3 is likely a read error. This CDR3 reads CASSPGTGNTEAFY. CDR3 sequence (DNA): TGTGCCAGCAGCCCCGGGACAGGGAACACTGAAGCTTTCTAT. The chain is built from TRBV6-1 and TRBJ1-1; 8 bases align to TRBD1. The CDR3 spans 14 residues. From germline, CDR1 is MNHNS and CDR2 SASEGT. The V and J ends lost 6 bases and 1 base, in that order; junction bases with no gene match: 4.

The rearrangement joins TRBV6-1 to TRBJ2-5; tentative D call: TRBD2 (6 bases). The CDR3 has 12 amino acids. V was pared by 7 bases and J by 14 bases, with 20 bases between. Germline CDR1 reads MNHNS; CDR2 reads SASEGT. Written as DNA, the CDR3 is TGTGCCAGCACCTTCCGCCGGGAGAGCCAATACTTC. Its translation is CASTFRRESQYF.

Details on this clonotype: The conserved closing phenylalanine or tryptophan is absent in this CDR3, likely reflecting a read error. The chain links TRBV6-5 to TRBJ1-5; weak D call: TRBD1 (6 bases). The CDR3 loop spans 15 amino acids. CDR1 and CDR2 (germline): MNHEY, SVGAGI. Deletions cut 5 bases from V and 2 bases from J, with 13 bases between. The CDR3 loop is CASSHGQSGNQPQHS. The CDR3 region has the DNA TGTGCCAGCAGTCACGGACAGAGTGGCAATCAGCCCCAGCATTCT.

Concerning this clonotype: A much more abundant neighbour one base away suggests this may be a read error. The V gene is TRBV5-1, the J gene TRBJ2-4; a possible D gene is TRBD2 (6 bases). V was cut by 6 bases and J by 8 bases, with 21 bases left in between. The germline gives CDR1 SGHRS, CDR2 YFSETQ. The CDR3 spans 15 residues. The chain's CDR3 is CASMDGGSVWDIQYF. The DNA for the CDR3 is TGCGCCAGCATGGATGGAGGGTCCGTGTGGGACATTCAGTACTTC. The full variable domain, completed using reference TRBV5-1 and TRBJ2-4, is KAGVTQTPRYLIKTRGQQVTLSCSPISGHRSVSWYQQTPGQGLQFLFEYFSETQRNKGNFPGRFSGRQFSNSRSEMNVSTLELGDSALYLCASMDGGSVWDIQYFGAGTRLSVL.

This chain connects TRBV11-3 to TRBJ2-1; the D is unclear. The CDR3 is 16 residues long. Looked up from germline, CDR1 is SGHNT and CDR2 is YENEEA. V lost 6 bases and J lost 2, with 17 bases in between. The CDR3 sequence is CASSSVTGGTYNEQFF. The CDR3 DNA reads TGTGCCAGCAGTTCCGTGACTGGCGGTACCTACAATGAGCAGTTCTTC.

V usage is TRBV29-1 and J usage is TRBJ2-1, with TRBD2 as a possible D gene (5 bases). The CDR3 runs 15 residues. V was cut by 6 bases and J by 4 bases, with 19 bases left in between. From germline, CDR1 is SQVTM and CDR2 ANQGSEA. The CDR3 protein is CSVAPGISLYNEQFF. The CDR3 nucleotides are TGCAGCGTGGCTCCCGGGATTAGTTTATACAATGAGCAGTTCTTC.

Concerning this clonotype: A read error is possible here, since a much larger clone lies one base away. The chain uses TRBV28 and TRBJ2-6, with D perhaps assigned TRBD1 or TRBD2 (7 bases each). This CDR3 is 19 amino acids long. The germline V gene encodes CDR1 MDHEN and CDR2 SYDVKM. Trimming pared 3 bases from V and 2 bases from J, leaving 20 bases between. The CDR3, as DNA: TGTGCCAGCAGTTTGGAGGCCGAACAGGGGAGGGCTGGGGCCAACGTCCTGACTTTC. Its protein is CASSLEAEQGRAGANVLTF.

This clonotype was counted once. The chain carries TRBV29-1 and TRBJ1-5; D uncertain. The germline V gene has CDR1 SQVTM and CDR2 ANQGSEA. Trimming pared 4 bases from V and 9 bases from J, leaving 13 bases between. The CDR3 consists of 12 residues. The CDR3 here is CSVGQVQRPQHF. The CDR3 DNA is TGCAGCGTTGGCCAGGTCCAACGGCCCCAGCATTTT.

With regard to this clonotype: This is likely a read error, given that the CDR3 carries no conserved phenylalanine or tryptophan at its end. The DNA is omitted, as the CDR3 cannot be located on it reliably, and the CDR3 follows TCRdb's listing. The V gene is TRBV28, the J gene TRBJ2-7. The CDR3 contains 12 residues when both ends are counted. In germline, CDR1 is MDHEN, CDR2 SYDVKM. The CDR3 protein is CASSLFSGEPYL.

This clonotype was counted ten times or more. The rearrangement joins TRBV12-3 or TRBV12-4 to TRBJ2-5; 8 bases agree with TRBD2. This CDR3 is built from 18 residues. The V gene end was trimmed by 2 bases and the J gene end by 5 bases; junction bases not matched to a gene: 16. In nucleotides, the CDR3 is TGTGCCAGCAGTTTACTTACCCGCCGGGGACTAGGGAACGAGACCCAGTACTTC. Translating gives CASSLLTRRGLGNETQYF.

Comments on this clonotype: This CDR3 is missing its conserved last phenylalanine or tryptophan, likely due to a read error. V and J are TRBV28 and TRBJ2-2; D gene uncertain. CDR1 and CDR2 (germline): MDHEN, SYDVKM. Trimming removed 7 bases at V and 7 bases at J, with 16 bases between. The CDR3 totals 14 residues. In DNA form, the CDR3 reads TGTGCCAGCACTTCGGGTAACCGGAACGGGGAGCTGTTTTTG. As protein: CASTSGNRNGELFL.

This clonotype was recorded a few times. A junction boundary mismatches the germline segment, possibly from a read error. The genes are TRBV10-3 and TRBJ2-7, with TRBD2 identical over 8 bases. Germline loops: CDR1 ENHRY, CDR2 SYGVKD. The CDR3 loop spans 14 amino acids. CDR3 bases: TGTACCATCAGCGACCTGGCGGGAGGCTACGAGCAGTACTTC. This encodes CTISDLAGGYEQYF.

Comment on this clonotype: At one boundary the junction diverges from the germline segment, which might be a read error. This chain connects TRBV5-1 to TRBJ1-5, with D perhaps TRBD1 (6 bases). The CDR3 extends over 16 amino acids. Germline V gene lookup returns CDR1 SGHRS and CDR2 YFSETQ. CDR3 region: CASSLEGGNGNQPQHF. The CDR3 coding sequence is TGCGCCAGCAGCCTCGAGGGGGGTAATGGCAATCAGCCACAGCATTTT.

The count of this clonotype is one. This chain uses TRBV5-1 with TRBJ1-4; 11 bases map to TRBD1. This CDR3 has 16 amino acids. Unmatched junction bases numbered 10, after V lost 5 bases and J lost 7 bases. Germline assignment: CDR1 SGHRS and CDR2 YFSETQ. CDR3 sequence reads: CASRGDVGTGGEKLFF. The CDR3 nucleotides read TGCGCCAGCAGGGGGGATGTTGGGACAGGGGGTGAAAAACTGTTTTTT.

The rearrangement links TRBV19 to TRBJ2-2; TRBD2 matches 8 bases. In germline, CDR1 is LNHDA, CDR2 SQIVND (reference sequence). There are 15 residues in the CDR3. V dropped 4 bases and J dropped 1; count of bases not matched to a gene: 2. CDR3 nucleotide sequence: TGTGCCAGTAGTACCCGGGAGGGGAACACCGGGGAGCTGTTTTTT. Protein product: CASSTREGNTGELFF.

The sample holds many counts of this clonotype. The V call is TRBV28, the J call TRBJ2-7; no clear D gene. The CDR3 sequence is 12 residues long. Trimming took off 9 bases at V and 4 bases at J, with 13 bases between the two ends. CDR1 and CDR2 (germline): MDHEN, SYDVKM. CDR3 amino acids: CARVLEAYEQYF. The CDR3 DNA follows: TGTGCCAGGGTGTTAGAAGCTTACGAGCAGTACTTC. Full variable domain (outside the CDR3, taken from reference TRBV28 and TRBJ2-7): DVKVTQSSRYLVKRTGEKVFLECVQDMDHENMFWYRQDPGLGLRLIYFSYDVKMKEKGDIPEGYSVSREKKERFSLILESASTNQTSMYLCARVLEAYEQYFGPGTRLTVT.

This clonotype was found many times. This sequence joins TRBV20-1 and TRBJ2-7, with 8 bases lining up with TRBD2. The CDR3 extends over 16 amino acids. V was pared by 6 bases and J by 4 bases, with 17 bases of the junction left unmatched. CDR1 and CDR2 from the germline V gene are DFQATT and SNEGSKA (reference sequence). Here the CDR3 reads CSAVPSGGTRSYEQYF. For the CDR3, the DNA is TGCAGTGCCGTCCCCAGTGGGGGGACTAGAAGTTACGAGCAGTACTTC.

This clonotype was observed at least ten times. V and J are TRBV6-5 and TRBJ1-5; the D is unclear. Germline V CDR1 and CDR2: MNHEY, SVGAGI. Trimming cost V 2 bases and J 3 bases, with 5 bases left between them. The CDR3 has 13 residues. The CDR3 protein is CASSYAHNQPQHF. The CDR3 bases are TGTGCCAGCAGTTACGCGCACAATCAGCCCCAGCATTTT.

In this sample, this clonotype turned up a few times. The chain uses TRBV5-1 and TRBJ2-1; TRBD1 agrees at 8 bases. There are 12 residues in the CDR3. Germline values: CDR1 SGHRS, CDR2 YFSETQ. V gave up 5 bases and J gave up 8 bases; unmatched junction bases: 3. CDR3 protein: CASRLQGDEQFF. CDR3 in DNA: TGCGCCAGCAGGCTACAGGGGGATGAGCAGTTCTTC.

By proportion, this clonotype is large. The J gene is TRBJ2-7, the V gene TRBV20-1, with 13 positions matching TRBD2. CDR1 and CDR2 from the germline V gene are DFQATT and SNEGSKA (reference sequence). The CDR3 runs to 15 residues. The V and J ends lost 6 bases and 1 base, in that order; junction bases with no gene match: 6. The CDR3 DNA is TGCAGTGCCGCCGGGACTAGCGGGGCTTCCTACGAGCAGTACTTC. Amino acid sequence: CSAAGTSGASYEQYF.

There are a few counts of this clonotype. A read error may produce the germline difference seen at one junction end. The chain links TRBV6-1 to TRBJ2-1; D gene unclear. CDR3 length equals 15 residues. Germline V gives CDR1 MNHNS, CDR2 SASEGT. The DNA of the CDR3 is TGTGCCAGCAGTGAGGCGGCGTCCGCATACAATGAGCAGATCTTC. This codes for CASSEAASAYNEQIF.